A single sample is the source of the 25 T cell receptor beta chains below, sequenced in a study of OX40 agonist ivuxolimab in advanced cancers. Library preparation used the immunoSEQ multiplex PCR assay. In TCRdb, the immuneACCESS table is reduced to in-frame sequences with V and J assigned. These tables do not hold every clone; where another copy was compared, an unresolved V gene accounts for under half, and the others remain unexplained. The sample includes some 130,000 clones, with around 89% observed a single time. Around 0.53% of the sample goes to the ten largest clones. The sequenced sample was CD4+ or CD8+ T cells sorted from blood, obtained in a trial of the OX40 agonist ivuxolimab. The receptors originated from an adult with an advanced solid tumor such as melanoma, head and neck, liver or kidney cancer.

Only a few counts were recorded for this clone. This chain uses TRBV6-5 with TRBJ1-5; no reliable D call. V was pared by 6 bases and J by 2 bases, with 11 bases between. The germline gives CDR1 MNHEY, CDR2 SVGAGI. The CDR3 is 14 residues long. CDR3 in DNA: TGTGCCAGCAGCCGTCAGGCTGGCAATCAGCCCCAGCATTTT. Protein product: CASSRQAGNQPQHF.

The gene calls are TRBV9 and TRBJ2-2; 7 bases line up with TRBD1. Trimming cost V 4 bases and J 2 bases; bases outside gene matches: 8. The CDR3 consists of 16 residues. The germline gives CDR1 SGDLS, CDR2 YYNGEE. CDR3 region: CASSTRDRVNTGELFF. DNA of the CDR3: TGTGCCAGCAGCACCCGGGACAGAGTAAACACCGGGGAGCTGTTTTTT.

This clone was detected once. The rearrangement joins TRBV7-2 to TRBJ2-2, with D perhaps matching TRBD2 (6 bases). The length of the CDR3 is 14 residues. The V gene's germline CDR1 is SGHTA and CDR2 FQGNSA. With 2 bases removed from V and 4 bases from J, the gap between germline ends came to 8 bases. CDR3 DNA: TGTGCCAGCAGCTTATGGGGAGGCACCGGGGAGCTGTTTTTT. The encoded protein is CASSLWGGTGELFF.

This rearrangement joins TRBV25-1 to TRBJ2-5; no clear D. V lost 5 bases and J 7 bases, leaving 14 bases between the germline ends. The CDR3 totals 13 residues. CDR1 MGHDK and CDR2 SYGVNS come from the germline V gene. Here the CDR3 DNA reads TGTGCCAGCAGTCTCCGGACCGTCGGGACCCAGTACTTC. Its protein is CASSLRTVGTQYF. The full variable domain, in which reference TRBV25-1 and TRBJ2-5 provide the parts outside the CDR3, is EADIYQTPRYLVIGTGKKITLECSQTMGHDKMYWYQQDPGMELHLIHYSYGVNSTEKGDLSSESTVSRIRTEHFPLTLESARPSHTSQYLCASSLRTVGTQYFGPGTRLLVL.

The chain carries TRBV18 and TRBJ1-4, with a weak D call TRBD1 (5 bases). In germline, CDR1 is KGHSH, CDR2 LQKENI. The germline V and J ends were trimmed by 2 bases and 7 bases, with 14 bases remaining between them. The CDR3 extends over 15 amino acids. CDR3 in amino acids: CASSPGTGAGEKLFF. The CDR3 DNA follows: TGTGCCAGCTCACCAGGTACCGGGGCTGGTGAAAAACTGTTTTTT.

Only one count was recorded for this clone. One junction end does not reproduce the germline sequence, and a read error may be involved. The CDR3 sequence: CASSSPPGLSRGF. The DNA of the CDR3 is TGTGCCAGCAGTTCACCCCCTGGTTTAAGTCGGGGTTTT. The genes are TRBV28 and TRBJ1-3; D remains unclear. Germline V CDR1 and CDR2: MDHEN, SYDVKM. The CDR3 covers 13 residues.

The chain joins TRBV10-3 to TRBJ1-2, with TRBD1 matching over 7 bases. There are 14 residues in the CDR3. CDR1 ENHRY and CDR2 SYGVKD come from the germline V gene. With 8 bases clipped from V and 0 bases from J, the junction kept 6 bases outside the gene matches. The CDR3 DNA sequence: TGTGCCATCGGTGGACAGGAAGCTAACTATGGCTACACCTTC. This encodes CAIGGQEANYGYTF.

The chain joins TRBV6-5 to TRBJ1-3; weak D call: TRBD1 (5 bases). The V gene's germline CDR1 is MNHEY and CDR2 SVGAGI. The ends were cut back, 5 bases at V and 0 bases at J, with 8 bases in the middle. The CDR3 is made up of 14 amino acids. The CDR3, as DNA: TGTGCCAGCAGTCTGCAGGGCTCTGGAAACACCATATATTTT. It codes for CASSLQGSGNTIYF.

V gene TRBV14 combines with J gene TRBJ1-6; 7 nucleotides line up with TRBD1. V gave up 3 bases and J gave up 10 bases; unmatched junction bases: 9. The CDR3 is 15 amino acids. Germline V gives CDR1 SGHDN, CDR2 FVKESK. The CDR3 region has the DNA TGTGCCAGCAGCCACAGAGACAGGGTCGGATCACCCCTCCACTTT. Residues: CASSHRDRVGSPLHF.

The chain links TRBV6-5 to TRBJ2-5, with TRBD2 identical over 8 bases. CDR1 and CDR2 from the germline V gene are MNHEY and SVGAGI. V gave up 10 bases and J gave up 5 bases; unmatched junction bases: 12. The CDR3 consists of 14 residues. The CDR3 loop is CATAPTGGGETQYF. CDR3 bases: TGTGCCACTGCCCCCACAGGCGGGGGGGAGACCCAGTACTTC.

The rearrangement links TRBV10-3 to TRBJ2-7; TRBD1 matches 9 bases. CDR1 ENHRY and CDR2 SYGVKD come from the germline V gene. The CDR3 covers 15 residues. Trimming took 3 bases from V and 4 from J; bases not matched to a gene: 7. CDR3 nucleotide sequence: TGTGCCATCAGTGAACAGGGGGCAGGTCTATACGAGCAGTACTTC. Protein: CAISEQGAGLYEQYF.

V gene TRBV5-1 combines with J gene TRBJ2-7; possible D gene TRBD1, 6 bases. Germline V gene lookup returns CDR1 SGHRS and CDR2 YFSETQ. The V and J ends lost 9 bases and 3 bases respectively, with 16 bases between them. The CDR3 covers 13 residues. In nucleotides, the CDR3 is TGCGCCATCATTGGGACAAGTCTCTACGAGCAGTACTTC. Encoded protein: CAIIGTSLYEQYF.

The V gene is TRBV29-1, the J gene TRBJ1-1; D call uncertain. This CDR3 spans 14 amino acids. Trimming left V 4 bases short and J 1 base short, with 13 bases between. Per the germline V gene, CDR1 is SQVTM and CDR2 is ANQGSEA. The CDR3 nucleotides are TGCAGCGTTGCGCCCCGGGCAGCGAACACTGAAGCTTTCTTT. Encoded protein: CSVAPRAANTEAFF.

The V call is TRBV7-9, the J call TRBJ2-5; D might be TRBD1 (6 bases). The CDR3 sequence is 13 residues long. Deletions cut 5 bases from V and 4 bases from J, with 11 bases between. Germline V gene sequence: CDR1 SEHNR, CDR2 FQNEAQ (reference sequence). CDR3 region: CASSPGAPETQYF. The DNA of the CDR3 is TGTGCCAGCAGCCCAGGGGCCCCAGAGACCCAGTACTTC.

The chain combines TRBV18 with TRBJ2-6; D is unclear. This CDR3 spans 16 amino acids. V dropped 2 bases and J dropped 4 bases, with 12 bases sitting between them. The germline V gene has CDR1 KGHSH and CDR2 LQKENI. The CDR3 nucleotides are TGTGCCAGCTCACCAAAGGTTAGTCCCGGGGCCAACGTCCTGACTTTC. Translation: CASSPKVSPGANVLTF.

The V gene is TRBV11-2, the J gene TRBJ1-4; 8 positions agree with TRBD1. In germline, CDR1 is SGHAT, CDR2 FQNNGV. Unmatched junction bases numbered 8, after V lost 3 bases and J lost 8 bases. The CDR3 has 15 amino acids. Here the CDR3 reads CASSFRTGSGEKLFF. The CDR3, as DNA: TGTGCCAGCAGCTTCCGGACAGGGTCGGGGGAAAAACTGTTTTTT.

The chain carries TRBV19 and TRBJ1-5; D uncertain. The germline V gene has CDR1 LNHDA and CDR2 SQIVND (reference sequence). The CDR3 totals 15 residues. The ends were cut back, 2 bases at V and 8 bases at J, with 16 bases in the middle. The CDR3 DNA sequence: TGTGCCAGTAGTATAAGCGACAAAGGTTTAAAGCCCCAGCATTTT. It is translated as CASSISDKGLKPQHF.

This CDR3 reads CASSLTSGGNEQYF. Written as DNA, the CDR3 is TGTGCCAGCAGCCTGACTAGCGGGGGGAACGAGCAGTACTTC. The chain links TRBV7-9 to TRBJ2-7; 13 bases match TRBD2. Trimming took 5 bases from V and 5 from J; bases not matched to a gene: 3. Looked up from germline, CDR1 is SEHNR and CDR2 is FQNEAQ (reference sequence). The CDR3 runs to 14 residues.

V is TRBV7-2 and J is TRBJ2-5; 12 bases line up with TRBD1. Losses at the gene ends were 5 bases for V and 3 bases for J; bases not matched to a gene: 4. Germline-derived CDR1 and CDR2 are SGHTA and FQGNSA. The CDR3 loop spans 15 amino acids. The CDR3, as DNA: TGTGCCAGCAGCCTGGGGACAGGGGGCAAAGAGACCCAGTACTTC. This gives the protein CASSLGTGGKETQYF.

A single count supports this clone. V gene TRBV28 combines with J gene TRBJ2-5; TRBD2 might be the D (6 bases). The CDR3 sequence is 14 residues long. Germline assignment: CDR1 MDHEN and CDR2 SYDVKM. Trimming left V 4 bases short and J 2 bases short, with 11 bases between. The CDR3: CASSSPGTQETQYF. The CDR3 DNA reads as TGTGCCAGCAGTTCCCCCGGGACTCAAGAGACCCAGTACTTC.

The chain has TRBV7-2 and TRBJ2-5, with 9 positions matching TRBD2. Germline assignment: CDR1 SGHTA and CDR2 FQGNSA. Trimming cost V 2 bases and J 5 bases; bases outside gene matches: 6. This CDR3 is built from 15 residues. CDR3 residues: CASSLQRGAGETQYF. Here the CDR3 DNA reads TGTGCCAGCAGCTTACAGCGGGGGGCCGGGGAGACCCAGTACTTC. The full variable domain, rest sourced from reference TRBV7-2 and TRBJ2-5, is GAGVSQSPSNKVTEKGKDVELRCDPISGHTALYWYRQSLGQGLEFLIYFQGNSAPDKSGLPSDRFSAERTGGSVSTLTIQRTQQEDSAVYLCASSLQRGAGETQYFGPGTRLLVL.

The CDR3 sequence is CASSGVLGGTEAFF. The CDR3 DNA follows: TGTGCCAGCAGTGGCGTTCTGGGGGGCACTGAAGCTTTCTTT. The chain recombines TRBV2 with TRBJ1-1, with a possible D match to TRBD1 (5 bases). V lost 4 bases and J lost 4, with 13 bases in between. CDR1 is SNHLY and CDR2 is FYNNEI in the germline V gene. The CDR3 is 14 amino acids.

The gene calls are TRBV11-2 and TRBJ1-3, with a tentative D call TRBD1 (6 bases). There are 15 residues in the CDR3. Per germline, CDR1 SGHAT and CDR2 FQNNGV. V was clipped by 3 bases and J by 2 bases, with 11 bases between them. The CDR3 region has the DNA TGTGCCAGCAGCTTTACGGCAGGGGCTGGAAACACCATATATTTT. As protein: CASSFTAGAGNTIYF. Variable domain in full (rest from reference TRBV11-2 and TRBJ1-3): EAGVAQSPRYKIIEKRQSVAFWCNPISGHATLYWYQQILGQGPKLLIQFQNNGVVDDSQLPKDRFSAERLKGVDSTLKIQPAKLEDSAVYLCASSFTAGAGNTIYFGEGSWLTVV.

This clone has only one observation. This CDR3 reads CASSPGRGSHTEAFF. The CDR3, as DNA: TGTGCCAGCTCACCAGGAAGGGGTTCCCACACTGAAGCTTTCTTT. V is TRBV18 and J is TRBJ1-1; D may be TRBD1 (5 bases). The V and J ends lost 2 bases and 3 bases respectively, with 13 bases between them. This CDR3 contains 15 residues. CDR1 KGHSH and CDR2 LQKENI come from the germline V gene.

The CDR3 loop is CASSLVLVGTGELFF. The CDR3 region has the DNA TGCGCCAGCAGCCTAGTCCTGGTCGGCACCGGGGAGCTGTTTTTT. This chain joins TRBV5-1 and TRBJ2-2; the D is unclear. V gave up 4 bases and J gave up 4 bases, with 14 bases separating them. The CDR3 length is 15 residues. Germline values: CDR1 SGHRS, CDR2 YFSETQ.